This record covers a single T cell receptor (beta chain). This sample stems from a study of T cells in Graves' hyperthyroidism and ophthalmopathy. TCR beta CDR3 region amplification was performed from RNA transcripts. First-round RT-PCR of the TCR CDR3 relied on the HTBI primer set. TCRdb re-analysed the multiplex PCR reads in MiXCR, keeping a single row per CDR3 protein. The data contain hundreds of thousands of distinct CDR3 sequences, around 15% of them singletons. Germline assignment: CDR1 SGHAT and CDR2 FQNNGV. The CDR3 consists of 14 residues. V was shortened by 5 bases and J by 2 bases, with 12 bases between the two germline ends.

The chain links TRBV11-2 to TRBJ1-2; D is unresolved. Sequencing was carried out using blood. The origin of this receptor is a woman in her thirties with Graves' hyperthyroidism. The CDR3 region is CASSPSRRNYGYTF. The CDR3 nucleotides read TGTGCCAGCAGCCCGTCGAGACGCAACTATGGCTACACCTTC.